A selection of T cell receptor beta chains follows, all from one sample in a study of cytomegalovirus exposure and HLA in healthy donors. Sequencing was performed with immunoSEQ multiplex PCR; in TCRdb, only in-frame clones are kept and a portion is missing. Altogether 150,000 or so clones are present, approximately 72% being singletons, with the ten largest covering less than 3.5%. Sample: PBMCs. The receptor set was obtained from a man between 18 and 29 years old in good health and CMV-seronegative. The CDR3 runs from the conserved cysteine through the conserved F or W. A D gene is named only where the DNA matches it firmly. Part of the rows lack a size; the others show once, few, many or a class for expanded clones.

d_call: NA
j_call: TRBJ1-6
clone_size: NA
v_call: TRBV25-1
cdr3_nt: TGTGCCAGCAGTGAATCGGGGGGCGCGGGGGCACCCCTCCACTTT
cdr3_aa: CASSESGGAGAPLHF

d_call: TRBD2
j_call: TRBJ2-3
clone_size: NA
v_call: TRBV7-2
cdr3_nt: TGTGCCAGCAGCTTACTCGAGCGGGGGGCCTACACAGATACGCAGTATTTT
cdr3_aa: CASSLLERGAYTDTQYF

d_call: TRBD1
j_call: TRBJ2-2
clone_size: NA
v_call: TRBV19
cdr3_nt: TGTGCCACTAGCAGTTGGGACAGCAACACCGGGGAGCTGTTTTTT
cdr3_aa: CATSSWDSNTGELFF

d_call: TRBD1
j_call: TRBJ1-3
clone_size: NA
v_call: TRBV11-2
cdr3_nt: TGTGCCAGCAGCTTCAGGGGGGCCTCTGGAAACACCATATATTTT
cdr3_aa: CASSFRGASGNTIYF

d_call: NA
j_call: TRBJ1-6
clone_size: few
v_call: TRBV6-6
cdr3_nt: TGTGCCAGCAGTAGACAGGAGAATTCACCCCTCCACTTT
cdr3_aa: CASSRQENSPLHF

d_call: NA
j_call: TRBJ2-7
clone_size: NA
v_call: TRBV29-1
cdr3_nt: TGCAGCGCCAGAAGAGGGACACCCAACTACGAGCAGTACTTC
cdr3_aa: CSARRGTPNYEQYF

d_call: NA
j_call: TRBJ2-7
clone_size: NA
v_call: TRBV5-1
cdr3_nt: TGCGCCAGCAGCTTGGGACAGAACTACGAGCAGTACTTC
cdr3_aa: CASSLGQNYEQYF

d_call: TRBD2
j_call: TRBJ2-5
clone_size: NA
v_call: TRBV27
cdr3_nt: TGTGCCAGCAGACTAGGACTAGCGGATGGGACCCAGTACTTC
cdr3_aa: CASRLGLADGTQYF

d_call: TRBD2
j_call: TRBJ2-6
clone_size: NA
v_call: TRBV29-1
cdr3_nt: TGCAGCGTTGACGGGGGGACGTTAAGCTCTGGGGCCAACGGCCTGACTTTC
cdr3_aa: CSVDGGTLSSGANGLTF

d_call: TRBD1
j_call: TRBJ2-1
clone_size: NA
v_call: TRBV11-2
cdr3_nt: TGTGCCAGCAGCGATACAGGGGGCGGATCCTACAATGAGCAGTTCTTC
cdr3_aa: CASSDTGGGSYNEQFF

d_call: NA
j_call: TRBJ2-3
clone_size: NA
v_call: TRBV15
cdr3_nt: TGTGCCACCAGCAGAGATTTATTAGGGGCCGGCCCAGATACGCAGTATTTT
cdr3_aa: CATSRDLLGAGPDTQYF